Below are 2 T cell receptor beta chains sequenced from a single sample in a study of T cells in Graves' hyperthyroidism and ophthalmopathy. RNA transcripts served as the template for amplifying TCR beta CDR3 regions. A set of HTBI primers served as the primers for a first-round RT-PCR of the TCR CDR3. TCRdb re-called the multiplex PCR reads with MiXCR, one entry per CDR3 protein. The sample contains some 600,000 distinct CDR3 sequences, approximately 44% of which appear only once. The specimen sequenced was peripheral blood or thyroid tissue (not recorded which). Receptors were obtained from a woman between 18 and 29 years old with Graves' hyperthyroidism.

This clonotype was detected many times. The V gene is TRBV7-2, the J gene TRBJ2-5, with TRBD2 as a possible D gene (6 bases). Trimming took 5 bases from V and 6 from J, leaving 19 bases between them. CDR1 and CDR2 from the germline V gene are SGHTA and FQGNSA. This CDR3 region has 15 residues. The CDR3 is CASSPGPAGRKTQYF. CDR3 DNA: TGTGCCAGCAGCCCCGGTCCGGCGGGAAGGAAGACCCAGTACTTC.

In its sample, this clonotype was seen many times. The V call is TRBV15, the J call TRBJ1-2; D remains unclear. The V gene lost 5 bases and the J gene lost 4 bases, with 8 bases spanning the gap. Germline CDR1 LNHNV, CDR2 YYDKDF (reference sequence). CDR3 length: 12 amino acids. The CDR3 nucleotides are TGTGCCACCAGCCCCTGGGGCTATGGCTACACCTTC. It encodes CATSPWGYGYTF.